Shown below are 9 T cell receptor beta chains from a single sample sequenced in a study of CD8 T cells in ankylosing spondylitis (dated by TCRdb to about 2017). The library was prepared using 5' RACE. The listed sequencing device is Illumina HiSeq 2500. TCRdb handled the public reads itself, with Q25 trimming in fastp and clone calling in MiXCR, and kept productive beta chains. Rows are combined by CDR3 protein, so each entry shows the most common genes and DNA. The sample contains about 160,000 distinct CDR3 sequences, about a sixth of them found a single time. Around 7.6% of the sample rests with the top ten. The sequenced sample consisted of blood, either unsorted or a sorted T cell fraction (not recorded which). These receptors were obtained from a male donor with ankylosing spondylitis or in good health (not recorded which).

This clonotype was observed many times. The chain employs TRBV2 and TRBJ2-7; 8 bases fit TRBD2. The germline V gene encodes CDR1 SNHLY and CDR2 FYNNEI. The V and J ends lost 3 bases and 2 bases, in that order; junction bases with no gene match: 3. The CDR3 loop spans 14 amino acids. Written as DNA, the CDR3 is TGTGCCAGCAGTGACCAGCGGGAGACCTACGAGCAGTACTTC. It codes for CASSDQRETYEQYF.

This clonotype showed up just a few times. V is TRBV5-5 and J is TRBJ1-5, with no clear D. The V and J ends lost 1 base and 5 bases respectively, with 7 bases between them. The germline V gene has CDR1 SGHKS and CDR2 YYEKEE (reference sequence). The CDR3 totals 13 residues. CDR3 sequence reads: CASSLWEDQPQHF. Here the CDR3 DNA reads TGTGCCAGCAGCTTGTGGGAGGATCAGCCCCAGCATTTT.

This chain links TRBV30 with TRBJ2-2, with TRBD1 as a possible D gene (5 bases). The germline V gene encodes CDR1 GTSNPN and CDR2 SVGIG (reference sequence). V was clipped by 2 bases and J by 7 bases, with 8 bases between them. The CDR3 has 12 residues. The CDR3 sequence is CAWSRQSGELFF. Here the CDR3 DNA reads TGTGCCTGGAGTCGACAGAGCGGGGAGCTGTTTTTT.

This clonotype was counted many times. The rearrangement links TRBV2 to TRBJ2-1; the match to TRBD1 covers 9 bases. The J segment lost 4 bases and the V segment lost 6 bases, leaving 4 bases of the junction unmatched. The CDR3 is 14 amino acids. Germline CDR1 reads SNHLY; CDR2 reads FYNNEI. The CDR3 bases are TGTGCCAGCAGGGACAGGGGCCTTTACAATGAGCAGTTCTTC. Translation gives CASRDRGLYNEQFF.

This sequence joins TRBV7-9 and TRBJ1-1; no clear D gene. The CDR3 length is 14 residues. Looked up from germline, CDR1 is SEHNR and CDR2 is FQNEAQ (reference sequence). Trimming took 2 bases from V and 0 from J, leaving 7 bases between them. The CDR3 loop is CASSLMRVNTEAFF. The DNA for the CDR3 is TGTGCCAGCAGCTTAATGCGGGTGAACACTGAAGCTTTCTTT.

This clonotype showed up many times. The chain combines TRBV2 with TRBJ2-1, with D possibly matching TRBD1 (5 bases). The germline V gene has CDR1 SNHLY and CDR2 FYNNEI. The CDR3 is 15 residues long. Trimming cost V 7 bases and J 4 bases, with 17 bases left between them. The CDR3: CASTARGNAYNEQFF. In DNA form, the CDR3 reads TGTGCCAGCACTGCTAGGGGAAACGCTTACAATGAGCAGTTCTTC.

This clonotype was recorded many times. J is TRBJ2-3 and V is TRBV20-1; possible D gene TRBD2, 5 bases. The CDR3 spans 15 residues. CDR1 and CDR2 (germline): DFQATT, SNEGSKA (reference sequence). The germline V and J ends were trimmed by 6 bases and 0 bases, with 16 bases remaining between them. CDR3 DNA sequence: TGCAGTGCAATCCCGCGGACTTCTAGCACAGATACGCAGTATTTT. It codes for CSAIPRTSSTDTQYF.

In the case of this clonotype: One base away lies a much larger clone, so this may be a sequencing read error. The V call is TRBV5-1, the J call TRBJ2-7; TRBD1 agrees at 8 bases. The ends lost 4 bases at V and 10 bases at J; junction bases unmatched: 19. The germline CDR1 and CDR2 sequences are SGHRS and YFSETQ. The CDR3 spans 16 residues. This CDR3 is CASSQTRTGLAAGQYF. The CDR3 DNA is TGCGCCAGCAGCCAAACCAGGACAGGGCTCGCCGCGGGTCAGTACTTC.

The table lists this clonotype with a count of one. The gene calls are TRBV20-1 and TRBJ2-5, with 13 bases fitting TRBD2. The V segment lost 6 bases and the J segment 2 bases; nucleotides outside the gene matches: 3. The CDR3 has 14 residues. The germline V gene encodes CDR1 DFQATT and CDR2 SNEGSKA (reference sequence). The CDR3 spells CSAILAGGQETQYF. In DNA, the CDR3 is TGCAGTGCGATACTAGCGGGAGGGCAAGAGACCCAGTACTTC.